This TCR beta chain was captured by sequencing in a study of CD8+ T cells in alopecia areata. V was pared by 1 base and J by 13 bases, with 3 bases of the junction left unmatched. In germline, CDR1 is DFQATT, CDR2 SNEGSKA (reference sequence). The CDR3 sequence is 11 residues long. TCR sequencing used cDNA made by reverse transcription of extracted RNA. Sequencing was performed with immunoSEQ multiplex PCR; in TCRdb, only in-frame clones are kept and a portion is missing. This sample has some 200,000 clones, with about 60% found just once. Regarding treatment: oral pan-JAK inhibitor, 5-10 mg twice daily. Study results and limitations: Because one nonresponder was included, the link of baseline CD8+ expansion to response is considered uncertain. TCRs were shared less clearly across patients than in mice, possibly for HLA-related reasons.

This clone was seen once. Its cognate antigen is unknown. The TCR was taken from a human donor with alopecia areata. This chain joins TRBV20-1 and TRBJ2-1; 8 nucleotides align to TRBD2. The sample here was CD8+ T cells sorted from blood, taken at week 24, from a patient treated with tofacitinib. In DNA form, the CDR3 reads TGCAGTGCTAGAGTCGCGGGGGGCCAGTTCTTC. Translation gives CSARVAGGQFF.